This T cell receptor (beta chain) stems from a study of identical twins. This clonotype showed up just a few times. V trimming: 2 bases; J trimming: 0 bases; junction bases outside the gene matches: 12. The germline CDR1 and CDR2 sequences are DFQATT and SNEGSKA (reference sequence). There are 19 residues in the CDR3. One entry per CDR3 protein results from TCRdb running MiXCR on the 5' RACE reads. Of about 700,000 distinct CDR3 sequences listed, around 8.3% are singletons. The sample was also linked to a second study, of yellow fever vaccine responses in identical twins.

This sequence was found in a young woman in good health. Input material: PBMCs. The chain uses TRBV20-1 and TRBJ2-6, with 8 bases that match TRBD1. The CDR3, as DNA: TGCAGTGCTAGACTTCAGGGGGCCCTCCCCCTCTCTGGGGCCAACGTCCTGACTTTC. It specifies CSARLQGALPLSGANVLTF.